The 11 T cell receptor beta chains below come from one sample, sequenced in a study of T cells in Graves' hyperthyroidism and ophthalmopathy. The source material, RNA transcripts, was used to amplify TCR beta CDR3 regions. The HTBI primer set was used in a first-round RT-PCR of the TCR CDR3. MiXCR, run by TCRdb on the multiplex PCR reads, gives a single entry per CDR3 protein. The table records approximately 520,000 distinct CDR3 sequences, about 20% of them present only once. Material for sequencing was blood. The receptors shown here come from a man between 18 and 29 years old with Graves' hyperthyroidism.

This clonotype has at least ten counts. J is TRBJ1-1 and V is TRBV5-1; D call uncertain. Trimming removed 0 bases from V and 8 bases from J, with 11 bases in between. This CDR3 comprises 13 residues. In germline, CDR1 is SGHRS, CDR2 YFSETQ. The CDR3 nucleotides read TGCGCCAGCAGCTTGGGGACGGGATGGGAAGCTTTCTTT. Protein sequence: CASSLGTGWEAFF.

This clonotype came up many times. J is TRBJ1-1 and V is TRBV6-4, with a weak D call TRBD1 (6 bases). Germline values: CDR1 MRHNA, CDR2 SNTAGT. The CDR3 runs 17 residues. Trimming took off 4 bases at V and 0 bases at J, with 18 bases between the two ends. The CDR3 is CASSASSGTLMNTEAFF. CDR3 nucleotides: TGTGCCAGCAGTGCCTCCTCCGGGACACTCATGAACACTGAAGCTTTCTTT.

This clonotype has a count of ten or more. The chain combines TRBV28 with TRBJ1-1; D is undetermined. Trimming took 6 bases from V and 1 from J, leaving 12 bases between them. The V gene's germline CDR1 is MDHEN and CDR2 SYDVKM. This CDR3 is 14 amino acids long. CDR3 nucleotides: TGTGCCAGCAGCCTTCGGCCCAAGAACACTGAAGCTTTCTTT. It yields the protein CASSLRPKNTEAFF.

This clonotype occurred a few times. CDR3 sequence: CASSPRGVLHF. CDR3 DNA: TGTGCCAGCAGTCCCAGGGGGGTCCTCCACTTT. J is TRBJ1-6 and V is TRBV28; 7 nucleotides match TRBD1. Germline V gene lookup returns CDR1 MDHEN and CDR2 SYDVKM. This CDR3 is 11 amino acids long. V gave up 5 bases and J gave up 15 bases; unmatched junction bases: 4.

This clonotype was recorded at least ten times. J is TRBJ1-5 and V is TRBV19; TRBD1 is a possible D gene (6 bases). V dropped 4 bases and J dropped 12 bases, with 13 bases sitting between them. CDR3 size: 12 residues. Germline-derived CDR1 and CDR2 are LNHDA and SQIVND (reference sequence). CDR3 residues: CASSTTGTLQHF. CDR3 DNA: TGTGCCAGTAGTACCACCGGGACACTCCAGCATTTT. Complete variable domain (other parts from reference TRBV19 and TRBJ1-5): DGGITQSPKYLFRKEGQNVTLSCEQNLNHDAMYWYRQDPGQGLRLIYYSQIVNDFQKGDIAEGYSVSREKKESFPLTVTSAQKNPTAFYLCASSTTGTLQHFGDGTRLSIL.

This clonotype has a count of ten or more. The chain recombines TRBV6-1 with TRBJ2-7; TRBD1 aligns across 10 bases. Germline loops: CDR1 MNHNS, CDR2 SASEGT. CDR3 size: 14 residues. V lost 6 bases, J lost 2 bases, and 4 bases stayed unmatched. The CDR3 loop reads CASRTGGRTYEQYF. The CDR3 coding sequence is TGTGCCAGCAGGACAGGGGGCAGGACCTACGAGCAGTACTTC.

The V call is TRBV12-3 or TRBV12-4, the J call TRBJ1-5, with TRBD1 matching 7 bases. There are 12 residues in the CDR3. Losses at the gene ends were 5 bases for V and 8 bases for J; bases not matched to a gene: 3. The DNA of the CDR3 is TGTGCCAGCAGTCCAGGGGGAGAGCCCCAGCATTTT. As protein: CASSPGGEPQHF.

The CDR3 region is CATSDPRQGAVDTGELFF. For the CDR3, the DNA is TGTGCCACCAGTGATCCGCGACAGGGGGCGGTCGACACCGGGGAGCTGTTTTTT. The chain joins TRBV24-1 to TRBJ2-2; 10 positions match TRBD1. The CDR3 spans 18 residues. Germline CDR1 reads KGHDR; CDR2 reads SFDVKD. The ends lost 3 bases at V and 3 bases at J; junction bases unmatched: 9.

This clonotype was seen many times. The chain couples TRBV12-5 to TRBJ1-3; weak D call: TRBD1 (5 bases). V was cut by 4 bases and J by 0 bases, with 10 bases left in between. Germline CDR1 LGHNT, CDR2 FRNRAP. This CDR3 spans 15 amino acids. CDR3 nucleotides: TGTGCTAGTGGTTGGGGCAGAAACTCTGGAAACACCATATATTTT. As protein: CASGWGRNSGNTIYF.

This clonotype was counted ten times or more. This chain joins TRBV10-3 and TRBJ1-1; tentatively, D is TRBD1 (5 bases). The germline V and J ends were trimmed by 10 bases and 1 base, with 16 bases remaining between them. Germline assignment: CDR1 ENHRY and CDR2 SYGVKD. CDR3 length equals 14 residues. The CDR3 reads CATRGRGENTEAFF. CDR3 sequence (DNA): TGTGCCACCCGGGGACGGGGGGAGAACACTGAAGCTTTCTTT.

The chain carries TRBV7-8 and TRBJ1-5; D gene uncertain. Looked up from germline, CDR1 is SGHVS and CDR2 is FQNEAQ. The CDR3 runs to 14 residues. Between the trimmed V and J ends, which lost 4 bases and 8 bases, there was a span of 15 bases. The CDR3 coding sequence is TGTGCCAGCAGCTCCACACCGGACGAAAAGCCCCAGCATTTT. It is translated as CASSSTPDEKPQHF.